The 20 T cell receptor beta chains reported below all come from one sample, sequenced in a study of blood T cell repertoires in COVID-19. Data came from immunoSEQ multiplex PCR; TCRdb stores just in-frame clones and leaves some out. The sample shows fewer than 500,000 clones, roughly 90% of them seen only once. The sample consisted of peripheral blood. These receptor sequences come from a woman in her twenties or thirties with acute or convalescent COVID-19.

The chain carries TRBV4-1 and TRBJ2-7; weak D call: TRBD2 (5 bases). This CDR3 has 15 residues. V lost 3 bases and J lost 2, with 14 bases in between. Germline CDR1 reads MGHRA; CDR2 reads YSYEKL. CDR3 sequence (DNA): TGCGCCAGCAGCCATCCCACGGACGGGACCTACGAGCAGTACTTC. It is translated as CASSHPTDGTYEQYF.

This chain connects TRBV28 to TRBJ1-3; TRBD1 might be the D (6 bases). The CDR3 has 14 amino acids. Germline V lookup: CDR1 MDHEN, CDR2 SYDVKM. V was shortened by 3 bases and J by 3 bases, with 9 bases between the two germline ends. CDR3 coding DNA: TGTGCCAGCAGTTTCAGGGGTGGTGGAAACACCATATATTTT. It encodes CASSFRGGGNTIYF.

V and J are TRBV2 and TRBJ1-1; D gene uncertain. The germline V gene has CDR1 SNHLY and CDR2 FYNNEI. The CDR3 runs to 13 residues. Trimming took off 8 bases at V and 1 base at J, with 11 bases between the two ends. CDR3 sequence reads: CASGRESNTEAFF. For the CDR3, the DNA is TGTGCCAGCGGGAGGGAGTCGAACACTGAAGCTTTCTTT. Full variable domain (rest looked up from reference TRBV2 and TRBJ1-1): EPEVTQTPSHQVTQMGQEVILRCVPISNHLYFYWYRQILGQKVEFLVSFYNNEISEKSEIFDDQFSVERPDGSNFTLKIRSTKLEDSAMYFCASGRESNTEAFFGQGTRLTVV.

This sequence joins TRBV4-1 and TRBJ2-1; D might be TRBD1 (5 bases). Germline V gene lookup returns CDR1 MGHRA and CDR2 YSYEKL. The V gene lost 1 base and the J gene lost 7 bases, with 11 bases spanning the gap. This CDR3 has 14 residues. The CDR3 DNA reads TGCGCCAGCAGCCAAGCGAGTAGGGGTAATGAGCAGTTCTTC. It is translated as CASSQASRGNEQFF.

V is TRBV6-5 and J is TRBJ1-6, with D perhaps TRBD1 (5 bases). Germline V gene lookup returns CDR1 MNHEY and CDR2 SVGAGI. Trimming removed 0 bases at V and 8 bases at J, with 14 bases between. The CDR3 has 16 residues. CDR3 sequence: CASSYSRQGRYSPLHF. The CDR3 nucleotides read TGTGCCAGCAGTTACTCGAGGCAGGGTAGGTATTCACCCCTCCACTTT.

The chain links TRBV21-1 to TRBJ2-5; the table assigns TRBD1, which was not confirmed against the DNA. TRBV21-1 is described as a pseudogene. The CDR3 consists of 17 residues. The chain's CDR3 is CASSKVRAGVGRETQYF. CDR3 DNA sequence: TGTGCCAGCAGCAAAGTGAGGGCAGGGGTTGGTAGGGAGACCCAGTACTTC.

The chain couples TRBV14 to TRBJ1-1; no definite D call. The V end was cut by 2 bases, the J end by 6 bases, with 4 bases between. CDR1 is SGHDN and CDR2 is FVKESK in the germline V gene. The CDR3 extends over 11 amino acids. The chain's CDR3 is CASSQSSEAFF. In nucleotides, the CDR3 is TGTGCCAGCAGCCAAAGCTCTGAAGCTTTCTTT.

The chain combines TRBV11-2 with TRBJ2-7, with 8 positions matching TRBD1. The CDR3 extends over 18 amino acids. The germline CDR1 and CDR2 sequences are SGHAT and FQNNGV. The junction had 17 bases not matched to a gene; V was cut back by 5 bases and J by 2 bases. DNA of the CDR3: TGTGCCAGCAGCCCCCTTGGAGGAGGCAGGGGGCTACCCTACGAGCAGTACTTC. Protein: CASSPLGGGRGLPYEQYF.

The chain combines TRBV11-2 with TRBJ2-3; tentative D call: TRBD1 (5 bases). V gave up 2 bases and J gave up 4 bases, with 10 bases separating them. Germline V lookup: CDR1 SGHAT, CDR2 FQNNGV. The CDR3 is 14 amino acids. The CDR3 reads CASSLRQTSDTQYF. The CDR3 region has the DNA TGTGCCAGCAGCTTAAGACAGACTTCAGATACGCAGTATTTT.

For this clone: Additional DNA sequences in this sample encode the identical CDR3. The chain carries TRBV27 and TRBJ1-5; D unresolved. The CDR3 has 14 amino acids. The germline V and J ends were trimmed by 3 bases and 6 bases, with 12 bases remaining between them. The germline gives CDR1 MNHEY, CDR2 SMNVEV (reference sequence). CDR3 DNA: TGTGCCAGCAGTTTCCGGGGTTCAGGTCAGCCCCAGCATTTT. As protein: CASSFRGSGQPQHF.

The rearrangement joins TRBV4-2 to TRBJ2-7; possibly TRBD1 for D (5 bases). The CDR3 loop spans 15 amino acids. Between the trimmed V and J ends, which lost 4 bases and 2 bases, there was a span of 15 bases. Germline V CDR1 and CDR2: LGHNA, YNFKEQ. The CDR3 spells CASSPSGYPTYEQYF. CDR3 DNA: TGTGCCAGCAGCCCCTCAGGGTATCCAACCTACGAGCAGTACTTC.

This chain joins TRBV14 and TRBJ2-4, with no clear D. The CDR3 spans 15 residues. Germline values: CDR1 SGHDN, CDR2 FVKESK. V was clipped by 3 bases and J by 2 bases, with 11 bases between them. CDR3 sequence: CASSQSHSPKNIQYF. CDR3 nucleotide sequence: TGTGCCAGCAGCCAGTCACATTCACCCAAAAACATTCAGTACTTC.

The chain joins TRBV2 to TRBJ1-5, with D possibly TRBD1 on 6 matching bases. Germline V gene data show CDR1 as SNHLY and CDR2 as FYNNEI. This CDR3 is 17 amino acids long. The V end lost 5 bases, the J end lost 6 bases, and 23 bases lay between the germline ends. CDR3 bases: TGTGCCAGCAGTCTGAATCCCCTAACAGGGTATAGTCAGCCCCAGCATTTT. This sequence encodes CASSLNPLTGYSQPQHF. Full variable domain (rest looked up from reference TRBV2 and TRBJ1-5): EPEVTQTPSHQVTQMGQEVILRCVPISNHLYFYWYRQILGQKVEFLVSFYNNEISEKSEIFDDQFSVERPDGSNFTLKIRSTKLEDSAMYFCASSLNPLTGYSQPQHFGDGTRLSIL.

This chain links TRBV5-1 with TRBJ1-3; 8 bases are shared with TRBD1. The germline CDR1 and CDR2 sequences are SGHRS and YFSETQ. The CDR3 is 14 residues long. The V gene end was trimmed by 3 bases and the J gene end by 2 bases; junction bases not matched to a gene: 1. The chain's CDR3 is CASSSGQAGNTIYF. DNA for the CDR3: TGCGCCAGCAGCTCGGGACAGGCTGGAAACACCATATATTTT.

This clone has a handful of counts. The J gene is TRBJ1-6, the V gene TRBV7-3; D gene uncertain. The germline V gene has CDR1 SGHTA and CDR2 FQGTGA. Trimming shortened V by 2 bases and J by 3 bases, and 8 bases separated the two germline ends. The CDR3 extends over 15 amino acids. CDR3 sequence: CASSLVAGYNSPLHF. For the CDR3, the DNA is TGTGCCAGCAGCTTAGTTGCAGGCTATAATTCACCCCTCCACTTT.

This clone has just a few counts. V is TRBV7-6 and J is TRBJ2-2, with D maybe TRBD2 (7 bases). The CDR3 runs to 16 residues. Trimming removed 3 bases at V and 4 bases at J, with 15 bases between. The germline CDR1 and CDR2 sequences are SGHVS and FNYEAQ. The CDR3 DNA reads TGTGCCAGCAGCTTCGGGCGGGCGGGGGCCACCGGGGAGCTGTTTTTT. This encodes CASSFGRAGATGELFF.

The V and J genes are TRBV7-8 and TRBJ2-7, with D possibly being TRBD1 (6 bases). Germline-derived CDR1 and CDR2 are SGHVS and FQNEAQ. The CDR3 consists of 15 residues. The ends were cut back, 2 bases at V and 5 bases at J, with 16 bases in the middle. DNA for the CDR3: TGTGCCAGCAGCTTATTCTTGGGGGCTGCGAACGAGCAGTACTTC. Translating it yields CASSLFLGAANEQYF.

The rearrangement links TRBV18 to TRBJ1-2; 8 positions match TRBD1. The CDR3 length is 14 residues. From germline, CDR1 is KGHSH and CDR2 LQKENI. Trimming took 4 bases from V and 8 from J; bases not matched to a gene: 9. The CDR3 is CASSRLKDRVGYTF. The CDR3 DNA reads as TGTGCCAGCTCACGACTTAAGGACAGGGTGGGCTACACCTTC.

This chain uses TRBV4-1 with TRBJ2-7, with 7 bases lining up with TRBD2. The CDR3 runs 17 residues. Germline values: CDR1 MGHRA, CDR2 YSYEKL. The trim removed 2 bases at V and 2 bases at J, leaving 12 bases unmatched. The CDR3 DNA is TGCGCCAGCAGCCAACAGTTCTCGGGACTAATGCCCTACGAGCAGTACTTC. Amino acid sequence: CASSQQFSGLMPYEQYF.

DNA of the CDR3: TGTGCCAGCCGGGGGACTATTGGCACCGGGGAGCTGTTTTTT. It yields the protein CASRGTIGTGELFF. The chain combines TRBV7-3 with TRBJ2-2; 7 nucleotides agree with TRBD2. J was trimmed by 4 bases and V by 8 bases; bases with no gene match: 7. Germline V gene lookup returns CDR1 SGHTA and CDR2 FQGTGA. This CDR3 region has 14 residues.